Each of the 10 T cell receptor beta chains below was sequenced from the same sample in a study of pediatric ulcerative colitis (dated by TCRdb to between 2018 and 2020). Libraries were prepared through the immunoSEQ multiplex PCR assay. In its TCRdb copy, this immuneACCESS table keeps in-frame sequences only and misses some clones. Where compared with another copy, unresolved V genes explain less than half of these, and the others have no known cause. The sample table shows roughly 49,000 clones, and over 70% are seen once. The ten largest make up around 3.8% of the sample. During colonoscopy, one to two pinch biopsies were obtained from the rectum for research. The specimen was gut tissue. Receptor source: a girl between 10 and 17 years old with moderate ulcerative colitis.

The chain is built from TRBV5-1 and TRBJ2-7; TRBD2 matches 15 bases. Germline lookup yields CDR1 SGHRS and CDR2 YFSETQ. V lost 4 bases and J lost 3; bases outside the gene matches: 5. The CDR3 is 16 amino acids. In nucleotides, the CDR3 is TGCGCCAGCAGCAAAGGGACTAGCGGGGGGATCTACGAGCAGTACTTC. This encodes CASSKGTSGGIYEQYF.

The CDR3 DNA follows: TGTGCCAGCAGCTCTCTTCTGGGGGAAAAACTGTTTTTT. Its protein is CASSSLLGEKLFF. The V call is TRBV5-6, the J call TRBJ1-4; D unresolved. The CDR3 spans 13 residues. CDR1 is SGHDT and CDR2 is YYEEEE in the germline V gene. V was trimmed by 3 bases and J by 8 bases, leaving 11 bases between them.

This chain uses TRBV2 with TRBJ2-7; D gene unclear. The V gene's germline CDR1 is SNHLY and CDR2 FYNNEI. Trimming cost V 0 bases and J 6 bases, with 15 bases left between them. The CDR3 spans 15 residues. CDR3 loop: CASSEANRAGPEQYF. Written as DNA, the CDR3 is TGTGCCAGCAGTGAAGCAAACCGGGCAGGACCCGAGCAGTACTTC.

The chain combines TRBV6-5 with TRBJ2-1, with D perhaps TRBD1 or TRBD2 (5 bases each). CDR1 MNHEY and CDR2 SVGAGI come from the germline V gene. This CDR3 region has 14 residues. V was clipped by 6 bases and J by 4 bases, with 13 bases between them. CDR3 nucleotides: TGTGCCAGCAGCCCCCGGGACGGGTACAATGAGCAGTTCTTC. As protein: CASSPRDGYNEQFF.

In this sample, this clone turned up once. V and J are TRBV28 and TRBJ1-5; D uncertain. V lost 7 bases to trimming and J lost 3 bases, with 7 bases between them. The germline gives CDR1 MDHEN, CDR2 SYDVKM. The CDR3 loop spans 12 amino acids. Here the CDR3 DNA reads TGTGCCAGCAAGGTGATCAATCAGCCCCAGCATTTT. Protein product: CASKVINQPQHF. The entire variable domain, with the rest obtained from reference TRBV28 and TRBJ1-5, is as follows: DVKVTQSSRYLVKRTGEKVFLECVQDMDHENMFWYRQDPGLGLRLIYFSYDVKMKEKGDIPEGYSVSREKKERFSLILESASTNQTSMYLCASKVINQPQHFGDGTRLSIL.

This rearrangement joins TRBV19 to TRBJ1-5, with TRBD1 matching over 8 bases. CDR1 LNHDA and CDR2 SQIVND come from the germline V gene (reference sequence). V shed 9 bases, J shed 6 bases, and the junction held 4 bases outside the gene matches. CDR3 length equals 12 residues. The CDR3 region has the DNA TGTGCCAGCCAGGGGGCGAGTCAGCCCCAGCATTTT. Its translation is CASQGASQPQHF. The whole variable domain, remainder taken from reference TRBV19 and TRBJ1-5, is DGGITQSPKYLFRKEGQNVTLSCEQNLNHDAMYWYRQDPGQGLRLIYYSQIVNDFQKGDIAEGYSVSREKKESFPLTVTSAQKNPTAFYLCASQGASQPQHFGDGTRLSIL.

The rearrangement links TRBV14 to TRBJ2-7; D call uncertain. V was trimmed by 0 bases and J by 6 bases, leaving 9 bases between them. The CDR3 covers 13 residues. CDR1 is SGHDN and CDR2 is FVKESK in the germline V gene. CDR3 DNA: TGTGCCAGCAGCCAAGAACTTTACCGCGAGCAGTACTTC. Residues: CASSQELYREQYF.

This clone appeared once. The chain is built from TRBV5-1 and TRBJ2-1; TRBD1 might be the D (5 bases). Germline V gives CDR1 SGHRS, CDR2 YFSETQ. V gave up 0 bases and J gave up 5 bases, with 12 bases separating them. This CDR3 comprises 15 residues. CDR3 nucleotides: TGCGCCAGCAGCTTGGAATGGGGCGGTAACAATGAGCAGTTCTTC. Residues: CASSLEWGGNNEQFF. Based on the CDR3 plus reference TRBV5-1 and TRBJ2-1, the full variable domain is KAGVTQTPRYLIKTRGQQVTLSCSPISGHRSVSWYQQTPGQGLQFLFEYFSETQRNKGNFPGRFSGRQFSNSRSEMNVSTLELGDSALYLCASSLEWGGNNEQFFGPGTRLTVL.

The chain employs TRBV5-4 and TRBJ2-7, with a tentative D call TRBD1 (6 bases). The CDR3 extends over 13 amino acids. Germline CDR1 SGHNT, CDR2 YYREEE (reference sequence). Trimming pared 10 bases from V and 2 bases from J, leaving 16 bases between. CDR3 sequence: CAGTKDRAYEQYF. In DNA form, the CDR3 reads TGTGCCGGTACTAAGGACAGAGCCTACGAGCAGTACTTC. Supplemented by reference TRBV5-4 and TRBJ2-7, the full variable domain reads ETGVTQSPTHLIKTRGQQVTLRCSSQSGHNTVSWYQQALGQGPQFIFQYYREEENGRGNFPPRFSGLQFPNYSSELNVNALELDDSALYLCAGTKDRAYEQYFGPGTRLTVT.

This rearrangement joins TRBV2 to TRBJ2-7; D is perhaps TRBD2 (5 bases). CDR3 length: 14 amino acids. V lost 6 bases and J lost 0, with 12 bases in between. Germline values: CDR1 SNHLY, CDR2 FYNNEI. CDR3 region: CASRVRGSSYEQYF. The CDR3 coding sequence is TGTGCCAGCAGGGTGCGAGGGAGCTCCTACGAGCAGTACTTC.